By proportion, the clone carrying this T cell receptor (beta chain) is medium-sized. What it binds is not known. The entry originates in a study of spatial heterogeneity in lung cancer. Points from the study as a whole: Higher tumor mutation counts went along with higher counts of expanded intratumoral alpha and beta TCRs. The authors estimated that 6% to 8% of tumor T cells were covered for alpha chains and 13% for beta chains. Expanded TCRs that were ubiquitous or regional had counts tracking ubiquitous and regional nonsynonymous mutations, respectively.

This sample's time point: sample taken at primary tumor resection. The CDR3 totals 15 residues. Trimming took 4 bases from V and 2 from J; bases not matched to a gene: 5. CDR1 is SGHNT and CDR2 is YENEEA in the germline V gene. In TCRdb, the 5' RACE reads were re-called with MiXCR into one record per CDR3 protein. The sample carries about 10,000 distinct CDR3 sequences, 9% to 14% recorded once. The chain carries TRBV11-3 and TRBJ2-1; 7 nucleotides agree with TRBD2. Source: lung tumor tissue, taken at surgery. This sequence originates from a female donor with early-stage non-small cell lung cancer. DNA of the CDR3: TGTGCCAGCAGCTACAAAGCGGGGCCCTACAATGAGCAGTTCTTC. It encodes CASSYKAGPYNEQFF.